This TCR beta chain was sequenced in a study of blood T cell repertoires in COVID-19. For the study at large: The samples span acute and convalescent COVID-19 from the United States, Italy and Spain. The cDNA or gDNA used as material had been derived from T cells, B-cell-depleted T cells, or PBMCs.

The Seattle patients joined while their infection was active and were tracked longitudinally afterward. This clone has a single count. TCRdb keeps only in-frame clones here, not all; method: immunoSEQ multiplex PCR. The data show about 34,000 clones, 65% to 85% seen once. The junction had 4 bases not matched to a gene; V was cut back by 4 bases and J by 0 bases. The CDR3 covers 14 residues. Germline V gene lookup returns CDR1 SGHNT and CDR2 YYREEE (reference sequence). The origin of this receptor is a man aged 65-85 years with COVID-19, enrolled during active disease. The specimen sequenced was peripheral blood. The chain links TRBV5-4 to TRBJ2-7, with TRBD2 identical over 7 bases. The CDR3 is CASSLGLDSYEQYF. CDR3 nucleotides: TGTGCCAGCAGCCTAGGACTAGACTCCTACGAGCAGTACTTC.